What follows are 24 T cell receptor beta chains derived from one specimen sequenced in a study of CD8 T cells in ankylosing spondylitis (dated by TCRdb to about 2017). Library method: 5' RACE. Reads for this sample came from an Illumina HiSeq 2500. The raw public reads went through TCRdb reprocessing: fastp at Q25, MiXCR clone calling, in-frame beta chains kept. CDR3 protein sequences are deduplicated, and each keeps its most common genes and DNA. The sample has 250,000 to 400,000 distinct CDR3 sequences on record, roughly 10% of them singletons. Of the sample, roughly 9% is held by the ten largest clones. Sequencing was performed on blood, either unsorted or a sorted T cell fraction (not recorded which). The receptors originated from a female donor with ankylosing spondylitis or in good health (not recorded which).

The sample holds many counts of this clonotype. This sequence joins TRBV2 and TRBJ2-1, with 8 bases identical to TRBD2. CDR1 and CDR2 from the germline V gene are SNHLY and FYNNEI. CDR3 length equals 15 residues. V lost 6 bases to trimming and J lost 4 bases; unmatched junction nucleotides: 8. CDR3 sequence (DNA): TGTGCCAGCAGAGATGGACTAGCCAATTACAATGAGCAGTTCTTC. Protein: CASRDGLANYNEQFF. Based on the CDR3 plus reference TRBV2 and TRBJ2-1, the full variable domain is EPEVTQTPSHQVTQMGQEVILRCVPISNHLYFYWYRQILGQKVEFLVSFYNNEISEKSEIFDDQFSVERPDGSNFTLKIRSTKLEDSAMYFCASRDGLANYNEQFFGPGTRLTVL.

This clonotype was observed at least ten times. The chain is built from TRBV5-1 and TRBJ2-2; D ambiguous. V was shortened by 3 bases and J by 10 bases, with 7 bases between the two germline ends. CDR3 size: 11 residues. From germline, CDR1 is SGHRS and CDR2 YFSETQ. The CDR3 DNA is TGCGCCAGCAGCTATAGGGAGGAGCTGTTTTTT. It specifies CASSYREELFF.

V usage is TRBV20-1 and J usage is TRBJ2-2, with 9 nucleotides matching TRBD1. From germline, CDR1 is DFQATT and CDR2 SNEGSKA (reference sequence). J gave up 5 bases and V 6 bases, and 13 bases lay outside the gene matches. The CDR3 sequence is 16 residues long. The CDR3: CSASQPLGQGTGELFF. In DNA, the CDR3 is TGCAGTGCATCACAACCCCTGGGACAGGGAACCGGGGAGCTGTTTTTT.

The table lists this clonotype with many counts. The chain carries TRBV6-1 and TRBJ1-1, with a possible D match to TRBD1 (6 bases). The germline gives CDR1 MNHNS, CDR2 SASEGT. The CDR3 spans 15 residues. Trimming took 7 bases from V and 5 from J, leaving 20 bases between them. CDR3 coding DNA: TGTGCCAGCAATACCCGCAGGGGAAGGTCAACTGAAGCTTTCTTT. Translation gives CASNTRRGRSTEAFF.

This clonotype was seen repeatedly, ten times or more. This CDR3 reads CSARVQGARNSPLHF. The CDR3 DNA follows: TGCAGTGCTAGAGTACAGGGGGCGAGGAATTCACCCCTCCACTTT. The chain recombines TRBV20-1 with TRBJ1-6; 9 bases line up with TRBD1. V dropped 1 base and J dropped 7; count of bases not matched to a gene: 5. This CDR3 region has 15 residues. Germline V gene data show CDR1 as DFQATT and CDR2 as SNEGSKA (reference sequence).

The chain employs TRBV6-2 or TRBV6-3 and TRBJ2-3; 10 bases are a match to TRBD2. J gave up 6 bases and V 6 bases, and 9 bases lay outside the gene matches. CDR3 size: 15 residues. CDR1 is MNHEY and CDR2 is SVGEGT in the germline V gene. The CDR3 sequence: CASRRAGGMADTQYF. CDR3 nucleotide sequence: TGTGCCAGCAGGAGAGCGGGGGGGATGGCGGATACGCAGTATTTT.

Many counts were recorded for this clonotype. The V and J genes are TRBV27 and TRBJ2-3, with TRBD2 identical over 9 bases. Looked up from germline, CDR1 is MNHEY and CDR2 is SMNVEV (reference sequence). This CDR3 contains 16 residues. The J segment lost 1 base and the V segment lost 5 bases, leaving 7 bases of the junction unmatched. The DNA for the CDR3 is TGTGCCAGCAGTGAAATAGCGGGAGAGGGCACAGATACGCAGTATTTT. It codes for CASSEIAGEGTDTQYF.

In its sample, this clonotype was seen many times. CDR3 sequence reads: CASSLAGTQYF. The CDR3 nucleotides are TGTGCCAGCAGCTTGGCTGGGACCCAGTACTTC. J is TRBJ2-5 and V is TRBV5-6; D is uncertain. V gave up 0 bases and J gave up 7 bases, with 4 bases separating them. The CDR3 is 11 amino acids. CDR1 is SGHDT, CDR2 YYEEEE, per germline.

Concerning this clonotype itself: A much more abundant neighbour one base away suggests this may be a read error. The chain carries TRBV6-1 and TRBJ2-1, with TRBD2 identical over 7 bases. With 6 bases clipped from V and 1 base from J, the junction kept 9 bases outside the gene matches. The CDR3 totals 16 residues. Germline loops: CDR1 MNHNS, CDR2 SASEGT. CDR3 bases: TGTGCCAGCAGCCTTGGGGGGGTAACTTCCTACAATGAGCAGTTCTTC. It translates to CASSLGGVTSYNEQFF.

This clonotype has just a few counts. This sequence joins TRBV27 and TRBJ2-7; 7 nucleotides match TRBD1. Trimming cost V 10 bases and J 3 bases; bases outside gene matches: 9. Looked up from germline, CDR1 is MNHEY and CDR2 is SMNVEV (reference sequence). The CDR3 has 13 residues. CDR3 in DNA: TGTGCCATTCAGACAGGGTGGTTCTACGAGCAGTACTTC. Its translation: CAIQTGWFYEQYF.

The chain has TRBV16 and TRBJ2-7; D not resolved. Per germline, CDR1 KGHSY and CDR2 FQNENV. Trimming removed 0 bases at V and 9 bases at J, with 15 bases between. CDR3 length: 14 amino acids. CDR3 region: CASSQSGLESRQYF. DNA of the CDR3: TGTGCCAGCAGCCAATCGGGCCTAGAAAGCCGGCAGTACTTC.

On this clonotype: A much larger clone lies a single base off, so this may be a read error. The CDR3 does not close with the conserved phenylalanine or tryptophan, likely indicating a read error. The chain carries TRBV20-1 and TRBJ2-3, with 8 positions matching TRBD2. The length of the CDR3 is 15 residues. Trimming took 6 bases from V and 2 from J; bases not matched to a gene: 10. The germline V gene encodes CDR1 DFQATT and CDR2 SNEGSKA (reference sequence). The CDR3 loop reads CSAGRGAGDTDTQYL. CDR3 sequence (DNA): TGCAGTGCCGGTAGGGGAGCGGGGGACACAGATACGCAGTATTTA.

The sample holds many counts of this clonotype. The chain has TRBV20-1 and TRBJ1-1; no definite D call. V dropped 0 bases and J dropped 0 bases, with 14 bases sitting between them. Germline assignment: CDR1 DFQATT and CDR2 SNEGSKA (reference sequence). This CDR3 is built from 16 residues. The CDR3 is CSARDLGRSMNTEAFF. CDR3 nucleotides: TGCAGTGCTAGAGATCTGGGTAGATCGATGAACACTGAAGCTTTCTTT.

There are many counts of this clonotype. CDR3 in DNA: TGTGCCAGCAGATCCGGGACTGGTTCCTACGAGCAGTACTTC. This sequence encodes CASRSGTGSYEQYF. The chain joins TRBV12-3 or TRBV12-4 to TRBJ2-7; maybe TRBD2 (6 bases). V was shortened by 6 bases and J by 1 base, with 13 bases between the two germline ends. CDR3 size: 14 residues.

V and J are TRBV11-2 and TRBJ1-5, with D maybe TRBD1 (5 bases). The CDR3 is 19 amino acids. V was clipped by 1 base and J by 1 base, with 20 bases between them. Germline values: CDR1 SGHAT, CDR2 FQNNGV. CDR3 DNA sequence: TGTGCCAGCAGCTTAGTTAGACAGTCCCCGGCGGCGAGCAATCAGCCCCAGCATTTT. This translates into CASSLVRQSPAASNQPQHF.

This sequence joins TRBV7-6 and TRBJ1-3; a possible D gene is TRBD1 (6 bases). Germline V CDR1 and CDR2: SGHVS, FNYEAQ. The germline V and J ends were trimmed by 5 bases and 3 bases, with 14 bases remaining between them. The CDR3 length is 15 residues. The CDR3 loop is CASSQQSRGGNTIYF. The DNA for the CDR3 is TGTGCCAGCAGCCAACAGAGCAGGGGTGGAAACACCATATATTTT.

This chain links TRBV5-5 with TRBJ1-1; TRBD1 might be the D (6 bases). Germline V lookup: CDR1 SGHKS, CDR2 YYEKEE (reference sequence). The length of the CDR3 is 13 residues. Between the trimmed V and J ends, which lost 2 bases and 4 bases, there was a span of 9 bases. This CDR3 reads CASSFAGATEAFF. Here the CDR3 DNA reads TGTGCCAGCAGCTTCGCAGGGGCCACTGAAGCTTTCTTT.

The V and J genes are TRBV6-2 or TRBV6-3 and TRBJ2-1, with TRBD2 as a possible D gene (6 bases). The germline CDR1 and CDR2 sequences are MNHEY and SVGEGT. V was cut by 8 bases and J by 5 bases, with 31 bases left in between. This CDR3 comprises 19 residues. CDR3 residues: CASDFSPEVAVGAHNEQFF. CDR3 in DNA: TGTGCCAGCGATTTTTCGCCAGAGGTAGCGGTTGGGGCGCACAATGAGCAGTTCTTC.

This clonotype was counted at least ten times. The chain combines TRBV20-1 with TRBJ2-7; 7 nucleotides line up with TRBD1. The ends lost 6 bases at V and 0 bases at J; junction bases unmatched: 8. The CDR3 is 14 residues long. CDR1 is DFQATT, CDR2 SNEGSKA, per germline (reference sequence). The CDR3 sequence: CSAWDSRSSYEQYF. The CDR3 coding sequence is TGCAGTGCATGGGACAGCAGGAGCTCCTACGAGCAGTACTTC.

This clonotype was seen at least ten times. The CDR3 DNA reads as TGCGCCAGCAGCTATTACCCGGGGTCTCAATCTGGAAACACCATATATTTT. Translation gives CASSYYPGSQSGNTIYF. V and J are TRBV5-1 and TRBJ1-3, with D uncertain. V lost 3 bases to trimming and J lost 1 base, with 17 bases between them. Germline CDR1 is SGHRS and CDR2 is YFSETQ. The CDR3 totals 17 residues.

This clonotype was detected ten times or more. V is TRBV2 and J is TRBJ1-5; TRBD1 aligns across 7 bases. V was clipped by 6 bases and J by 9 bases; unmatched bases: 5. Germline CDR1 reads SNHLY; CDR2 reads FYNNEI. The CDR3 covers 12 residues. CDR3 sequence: CASRTGWTPQHF. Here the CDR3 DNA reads TGTGCCAGCAGGACAGGGTGGACGCCCCAGCATTTT.

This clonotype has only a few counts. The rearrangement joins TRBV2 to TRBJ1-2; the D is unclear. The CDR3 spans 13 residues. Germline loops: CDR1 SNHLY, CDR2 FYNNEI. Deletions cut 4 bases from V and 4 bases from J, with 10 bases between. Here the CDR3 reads CASSAGEGYGYTF. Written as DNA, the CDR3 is TGTGCCAGCAGTGCCGGGGAGGGCTATGGCTACACCTTC.

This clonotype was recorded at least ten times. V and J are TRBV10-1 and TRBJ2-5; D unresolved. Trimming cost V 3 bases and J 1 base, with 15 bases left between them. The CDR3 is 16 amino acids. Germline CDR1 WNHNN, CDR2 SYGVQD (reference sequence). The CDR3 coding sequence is TGCGCCAGCAGTGAAGGGTCGGCTATCTCCCAAGAGACCCAGTACTTC. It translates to CASSEGSAISQETQYF.

The CDR3 nucleotides are TGTGCCAGCAGTTTATCCCGGGTAAGGGAAAAACTGTTTTTT. It codes for CASSLSRVREKLFF. V and J are TRBV12-3 or TRBV12-4 and TRBJ1-4; D ambiguous. V was pared by 2 bases and J by 8 bases, with 12 bases between. The CDR3 spans 14 residues.